The clone carrying this TCR beta chain was seen just once. These data originate in a study of OX40 agonist ivuxolimab in advanced cancers. At the level of the study: Males comprised around 78% of the group, whose mean age was about 61 years (range 23 to 79).

The germline V gene encodes CDR1 ENHRY and CDR2 SYGVKD. This CDR3 has 16 amino acids. V was shortened by 3 bases and J by 7 bases, with 18 bases between the two germline ends. Assay: immunoSEQ multiplex PCR; the TCRdb copy retains only in-frame clones and omits some. Of about 60,000 clones in the sample, 75% to 85% were seen once. V and J are TRBV10-3 and TRBJ1-4; D perhaps matches TRBD1 (5 bases). Sample: CD4+ or CD8+ T cells sorted from blood, taken in a trial of the OX40 agonist ivuxolimab. The receptor was isolated from an adult with an advanced solid tumor such as melanoma, head and neck, liver or kidney cancer. CDR3 sequence reads: CAISDPDPPRGEKLFF. CDR3 in DNA: TGTGCCATCAGTGACCCCGACCCACCAAGGGGTGAAAAACTGTTTTTT.